Listed here is a single T cell receptor beta chain. Its antigen is still unknown. The sample originates from a study of early T cells in non-severe SARS-CoV-2 infection. Across the study: Alpha and beta chains were unpaired, from unsorted whole-blood bulk RNA.

The CDR3 totals 15 residues. Trimming removed 3 bases at V and 6 bases at J, with 15 bases between. In germline, CDR1 is LGHDT, CDR2 YNNKEL (reference sequence). Study findings and constraints: The VDJdb matching leaned toward anti-spike CD8 responses and overlooked private and CD4 specificities.

Individual cDNA molecules were tagged with unique molecular identifiers, the study reported. TCRdb re-analysed the 5' RACE reads in MiXCR, keeping a single row per CDR3 protein. The sample lists 55,000 to 75,000 distinct CDR3 sequences; 8.5% to 9.5% were seen once. The genes are TRBV3-1 and TRBJ1-5, with D tentatively TRBD1 (6 bases). The receptor was derived from an adult who was a healthcare worker with PCR-confirmed SARS-CoV-2 infection or an uninfected control (not recorded which). The sample comprised whole blood. CDR3 nucleotides: TGTGCCAGCAGCCACTCCCTTCAGGGGACTCAGCCCCAGCATTTT. Translated: CASSHSLQGTQPQHF.